The rows below give T cell receptor beta chains drawn from one sample of a study of blood T cells in healthy people across ages. Via MiXCR, TCRdb re-called the 5' RACE reads, giving one row per CDR3 protein. The data hold 780,000 or so distinct CDR3 sequences, with about 61% observed a single time. The sequenced sample was blood. Source of these receptors: a man in his forties in good health. Each CDR3 is given with its conserved first and last residue. The D gene is left open where the match is weak.

J	V	D	CDR3
TRBJ2-7	TRBV20-1	-	CSATGLYYEQYF
TRBJ2-7	TRBV3-1	-	CASSPGHGGPYEQYF
TRBJ1-5	TRBV25-1	-	CASSDGQFNQPQHF
TRBJ1-6	TRBV28	-	CASLGSYNSPLHF
TRBJ2-4	TRBV6-2/TRBV6-3	TRBD2	CASIKSGTNKNIQYF
TRBJ2-5	TRBV6-1	TRBD1	CASSVETGSGYQETQYF
TRBJ1-2	TRBV3-1	-	CASSQDMAGVGLNGYTF
TRBJ2-7	TRBV7-3	TRBD1	CASARDRTRQYF
TRBJ2-7	TRBV5-1	TRBD2	CASSLATSGNEQYF
TRBJ1-5	TRBV6-2/TRBV6-3	TRBD1	CASSRGTGLYSNQPQHF